These 3 T cell receptor beta chains originate from one sample sequenced in a study of shared T cell receptors in the human thymus. TCRdb's copy holds only in-frame clones and misses some; the assay was immunoSEQ multiplex PCR. This sample has roughly 660,000 clones, with roughly 88% found just once. The same data also contributed to another study, on human thymus T cells.

The specimen sequenced was thymocytes. The origin of the receptors is a boy in the first two years of life with a congenital heart defect.

V and J are TRBV15 and TRBJ2-5; perhaps TRBD2 as D (7 bases). CDR3 length: 17 residues. Deletions cut 1 base from V and 3 bases from J, with 18 bases between. CDR1 and CDR2 (germline): LNHNV, YYDKDF (reference sequence). In nucleotides, the CDR3 is TGTGCCACCAGCAGAGTCCCCCTTGGGGGGGGCGAAGAGACCCAGTACTTC. Translation gives CATSRVPLGGGEETQYF.

The chain links TRBV19 to TRBJ2-7; 8 bases align to TRBD1. Germline assignment: CDR1 LNHDA and CDR2 SQIVND (reference sequence). The CDR3 has 15 residues. V dropped 4 bases and J dropped 2; count of bases not matched to a gene: 7. This CDR3 reads CASSTSDRATYEQYF. In nucleotides, the CDR3 is TGTGCCAGTAGTACTTCGGACAGGGCCACCTACGAGCAGTACTTC. Using reference TRBV19 and TRBJ2-7 for the parts outside the CDR3, the full variable domain is DGGITQSPKYLFRKEGQNVTLSCEQNLNHDAMYWYRQDPGQGLRLIYYSQIVNDFQKGDIAEGYSVSREKKESFPLTVTSAQKNPTAFYLCASSTSDRATYEQYFGPGTRLTVT.

This clone appeared a single time. The rearrangement joins TRBV5-4 to TRBJ1-1, with TRBD1 as a possible D gene (6 bases). CDR3 length: 13 amino acids. Trimming took 4 bases from V and 11 from J, leaving 18 bases between them. Germline V gene lookup returns CDR1 SGHNT and CDR2 YYREEE (reference sequence). DNA for the CDR3: TGTGCCAGCAGCCCCGTAGGGGAGGGGGGTGCTTTCTTT. Translated, it gives CASSPVGEGGAFF.